Listed below are T cell receptor beta chains from one sample, sequenced in a study of cytomegalovirus exposure and HLA in healthy donors. Using immunoSEQ multiplex PCR, the repertoire was profiled, and TCRdb retains in-frame clones only, with some absent. The profile covers around 120,000 clones, with around a tenth appearing a single time and roughly 3.1% taken by the ten largest. The sequenced sample was PBMCs. These TCRs come from a man younger than 40 in good health and CMV-seronegative. The CDR3 runs from the conserved cysteine through the conserved F or W. The order of the fields is J gene, clone size, D gene, V gene, CDR3 protein, CDR3 DNA. The D gene is left open where the match is weak. Size is stated for part of the rows, as once, few or many counts, or as a class when the clone is expanded.

>TRBJ1-5|few|TRBD1|TRBV28
CASTRGNQPQHF
TGTGCCAGCACCAGGGGGAATCAGCCCCAGCATTTT
>TRBJ2-2|.|TRBD2|TRBV9
CASSPVGTSGSANTGELFF
TGTGCCAGCAGCCCAGTGGGGACTAGCGGGAGTGCGAACACCGGGGAGCTGTTTTTT
>TRBJ2-7|few|TRBD2|TRBV9
CASSAGTSVSGEQYF
TGTGCCAGCAGCGCGGGGACTAGCGTATCTGGCGAGCAGTACTTC
>TRBJ2-1|few|.|TRBV7-9
CASSYESGEYNEQFF
TGTGCCAGCAGCTATGAGTCGGGGGAGTACAATGAGCAGTTCTTC
>TRBJ2-5|few|.|TRBV11-3
CASSPPWEAGGLGGTQYF
TGTGCCAGCAGCCCCCCATGGGAAGCCGGGGGGCTGGGGGGGACCCAGTACTTC
>TRBJ1-1|few|.|TRBV10-1
CASSDSRESLNTEAFF
TGCGCCAGCAGTGATTCCAGGGAATCCCTGAACACTGAAGCTTTCTTT
>TRBJ1-5|.|TRBD1|TRBV19
CASSTQQGGEAQHF
TGTGCCAGTAGTACCCAACAGGGGGGGGAGGCCCAGCATTTT
>TRBJ1-3|.|.|TRBV25-1
CASSESLFPPGNTIYF
TGTGCCAGCAGTGAATCCCTTTTCCCCCCTGGAAACACCATATATTTT
>TRBJ2-7|.|.|TRBV5-1
CASSGASVSYEQYF
TGCGCCAGCAGTGGGGCTAGCGTTTCCTACGAGCAGTACTTC
>TRBJ2-7|.|.|TRBV6-1
CASAQVNSYEQYF
TGTGCCAGCGCACAGGTTAACTCCTACGAGCAGTACTTC
>TRBJ1-1|few|.|TRBV29-1
CSVPGTSGAEAFF
TGCAGCGTCCCCGGGACCTCGGGGGCTGAAGCTTTCTTT
>TRBJ2-7|few|TRBD1|TRBV9
CASSVGTGDYEQYF
TGTGCCAGCAGCGTAGGGACAGGGGATTACGAGCAGTACTTC
>TRBJ2-3|few|.|TRBV19
CASSMSGVTDTQYF
TGTGCCAGTAGTATGTCGGGAGTCACAGATACGCAGTATTTT
>TRBJ2-7|.|.|TRBV7-9
CASSSKGRSSYEQYF
TGTGCCAGCAGCAGTAAGGGGAGGAGCTCCTACGAGCAGTACTTC
>TRBJ2-7|.|.|TRBV4-3
CASSQTLGGTYEQYF
TGCGCCAGCAGCCAAACTTTAGGCGGCACCTACGAGCAGTACTTC
>TRBJ1-1|few|.|TRBV5-1
CASSRTENTEAFF
TGCGCCAGCAGCCGGACAGAGAACACTGAAGCTTTCTTT
>TRBJ1-1|few|TRBD1|TRBV28
CASSPWTGGGTEAFF
TGTGCCAGCAGTCCGTGGACAGGGGGCGGCACTGAAGCTTTCTTT
>TRBJ1-5|few|.|TRBV4-3
CASSPNTGEPQHF
TGCGCCAGCAGCCCGAACACCGGGGAGCCCCAGCATTTT
>TRBJ2-1|few|.|TRBV19
CASSIQGSSYNEQFF
TGTGCCAGTAGTATTCAGGGGAGCTCCTACAATGAGCAGTTCTTC
>TRBJ2-2|.|TRBD1|TRBV6-1
CASTETGAGELFF
TGTGCCAGCACCGAGACAGGGGCCGGGGAGCTGTTTTTT
>TRBJ2-1|few|TRBD2|TRBV14
CASSRVTGTRGSNEQFF
TGTGCCAGCAGCCGAGTGACCGGGACTAGGGGGTCGAATGAGCAGTTCTTC
>TRBJ2-4|.|.|TRBV5-1
CASCEVAKNIQYF
TGCGCCAGCTGTGAGGTGGCCAAAAACATTCAGTACTTC
>TRBJ1-6|few|.|TRBV2
CASSQDGVNSPLHF
TGTGCCAGCAGTCAGGACGGGGTTAATTCACCCCTCCACTTT
>TRBJ1-1|few|.|TRBV29-1
CSVVQLMNTEAFF
TGCAGCGTAGTACAGCTTATGAACACTGAAGCTTTCTTT
>TRBJ2-7|few|TRBD2|TRBV5-4
CASSKTSAHEQYF
TGTGCCAGCAGCAAGACTAGCGCACACGAGCAGTACTTC
>TRBJ1-6|.|.|TRBV27
CASSYQHGRENSPLHF
TGTGCCAGCAGCTACCAACACGGGCGGGAGAATTCACCCCTCCACTTT
>TRBJ2-1|few|.|TRBV6-4
CASSEGESSYNEQFF
TGTGCCAGCAGTGAGGGCGAGAGCTCCTACAATGAGCAGTTCTTC
>TRBJ1-1|few|.|TRBV18
CASSPPGQLMNTEAFF
TGTGCCAGCTCACCACCAGGACAGCTAATGAACACTGAAGCTTTCTTT
>TRBJ2-5|.|TRBD2|TRBV9
CASSTRPGGETQYF
TGTGCCAGCAGCACGCGACCGGGGGGAGAGACCCAGTACTTC
>TRBJ2-2|.|TRBD1|TRBV4-1
CASSHGQGSYTGELFF
TGCGCCAGCAGCCATGGACAGGGATCGTACACCGGGGAGCTGTTTTTT
>TRBJ2-5|few|TRBD1|TRBV9
CASSVGTGEETQYF
TGTGCCAGCAGCGTAGGGACAGGGGAAGAGACCCAGTACTTC
>TRBJ2-5|few|TRBD1|TRBV28
CASSLFLYRGQQETQYF
TGTGCCAGCAGTTTATTTCTCTACAGGGGGCAACAAGAGACCCAGTACTTC
>TRBJ2-3|few|.|TRBV27
CASSFQQGGVQDTQYF
TGTGCCAGCAGTTTCCAACAGGGAGGGGTACAAGATACGCAGTATTTT
>TRBJ2-2|few|TRBD2|TRBV2
CASSVDSGGSERLFF
TGTGCCAGCAGTGTTGATAGCGGGGGGTCCGAGCGGCTGTTTTTT
>TRBJ2-5|.|.|TRBV11-3
CASKEGALRETQYF
TGTGCCAGCAAGGAGGGGGCACTGAGGGAGACCCAGTACTTC
>TRBJ2-1|.|TRBD2|TRBV4-2
CASSPIIWGGGPGNEQFF
TGTGCCAGCAGCCCCATAATTTGGGGCGGGGGGCCGGGGAATGAGCAGTTCTTC
>TRBJ2-2|few|TRBD1|TRBV6-1
CASSDGTGYTGELFF
TGTGCCAGCAGTGACGGGACAGGGTACACCGGGGAGCTGTTTTTT
>TRBJ2-2|.|.|TRBV30
CAWSRLAKTGELFF
TGTGCCTGGAGTCGGCTAGCGAAGACCGGGGAGCTGTTTTTT
>TRBJ2-1|.|TRBD2|TRBV19
CASSRLAGAPQFF
TGTGCCAGTAGTCGGCTAGCGGGGGCCCCGCAGTTCTTC
>TRBJ2-1|few|.|TRBV5-6
CASSVVRNEQFF
TGTGCCAGCAGCGTCGTGAGGAATGAGCAGTTCTTC
>TRBJ1-2|few|.|TRBV19
CASSIGQGFGYTF
TGTGCCAGTAGTATAGGGCAGGGATTCGGCTACACCTTC
>TRBJ2-1|.|TRBD2|TRBV7-8
CASIRSPGRGYNEQFF
TGTGCCAGCATCCGAAGCCCCGGGAGGGGCTACAATGAGCAGTTCTTC
>TRBJ1-1|.|.|TRBV14
CASSPYRDMNTEAFF
TGTGCCAGCAGCCCTTACCGGGACATGAACACTGAAGCTTTCTTT
>TRBJ2-3|.|.|TRBV2
CASSELGSDTQYF
TGTGCCAGCAGTGAACTAGGCTCAGATACGCAGTATTTT
>TRBJ2-1|.|TRBD2|TRBV19
CASSSRQGASSGGVPYNEQFF
TGTGCCAGTAGCAGTCGACAGGGGGCGTCTAGCGGGGGGGTCCCCTACAATGAGCAGTTCTTC
>TRBJ2-3|.|TRBD2|TRBV11-2
CASSLRREQDTQYF
TGTGCCAGCAGCTTAAGGCGGGAGCAAGATACGCAGTATTTT
>TRBJ1-2|few|.|TRBV5-1
CASSRMQGYGYTF
TGCGCCAGCAGCCGAATGCAGGGGTATGGCTACACCTTC
>TRBJ1-4|.|TRBD1|TRBV7-9
CASSPLQGLEEKLFF
TGTGCCAGCAGCCCACTACAGGGGTTGGAGGAAAAACTGTTTTTT
>TRBJ2-3|.|TRBD2|TRBV9
CASSSRGGSTDTQYF
TGTGCCAGCAGCTCGCGGGGGGGCAGCACAGATACGCAGTATTTT
>TRBJ2-5|few|.|TRBV7-9
CASSFRTEGTQYF
TGTGCCAGCAGCTTTCGGACAGAAGGGACCCAGTACTTC
>TRBJ2-5|.|.|TRBV28
CASSLSRAQETQYF
TGTGCCAGCAGTTTATCGAGAGCTCAAGAGACCCAGTACTTC
>TRBJ1-4|few|TRBD1|TRBV2
CASGGPGQQSKLFF
TGTGCCAGCGGAGGGCCGGGACAGCAGTCAAAACTGTTTTTT
>TRBJ1-6|few|TRBD1|TRBV28
CASSRQGASNSPLHF
TGTGCCAGCAGTCGACAGGGGGCTTCGAATTCACCCCTCCACTTT
>TRBJ2-7|few|TRBD2|TRBV6-6
CASSSGRESYYEQYF
TGTGCCAGCAGTTCTGGGAGGGAGAGCTACTACGAGCAGTACTTC
>TRBJ1-1|few|TRBD1|TRBV5-6
CASGTAADTEAFF
TGTGCCAGCGGGACAGCCGCGGACACTGAAGCTTTCTTT